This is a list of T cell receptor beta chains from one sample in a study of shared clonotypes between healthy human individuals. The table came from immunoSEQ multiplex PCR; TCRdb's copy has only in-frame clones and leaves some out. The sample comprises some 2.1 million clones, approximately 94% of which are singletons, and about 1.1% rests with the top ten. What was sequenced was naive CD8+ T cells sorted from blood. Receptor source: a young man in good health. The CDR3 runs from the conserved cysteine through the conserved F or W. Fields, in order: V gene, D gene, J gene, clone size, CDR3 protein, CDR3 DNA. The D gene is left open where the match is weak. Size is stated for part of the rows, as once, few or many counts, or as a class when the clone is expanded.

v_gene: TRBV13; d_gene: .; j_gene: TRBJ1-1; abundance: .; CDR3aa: CASSSPTQNTEAFF; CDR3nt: TGTGCCAGCAGCTCCCCGACTCAGAACACTGAAGCTTTCTTT
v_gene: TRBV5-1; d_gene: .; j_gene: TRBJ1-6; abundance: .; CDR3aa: CASSSAGSSYNSPLHF; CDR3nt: TGCGCCAGCAGCTCGGCGGGCTCCTCCTATAATTCACCCCTCCACTTT
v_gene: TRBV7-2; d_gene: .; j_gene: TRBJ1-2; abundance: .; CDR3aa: CASSLEDSRGRWGGYTF; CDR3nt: TGTGCCAGCAGCTTAGAAGATTCACGGGGGCGTTGGGGTGGCTACACCTTC
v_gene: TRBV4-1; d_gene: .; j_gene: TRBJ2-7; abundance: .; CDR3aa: CASSQEPRSYEQYF; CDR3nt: TGCGCCAGCAGCCAAGAGCCCCGGTCCTACGAGCAGTACTTC
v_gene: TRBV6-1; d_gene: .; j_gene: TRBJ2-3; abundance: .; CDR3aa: CASSEEKWTADTQYF; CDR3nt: TGTGCCAGCAGTGAAGAAAAGTGGACGGCAGATACGCAGTATTTT
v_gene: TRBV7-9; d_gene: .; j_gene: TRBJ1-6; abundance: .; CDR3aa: CASSLGGIFHF; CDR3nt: TGTGCCAGCAGCTTAGGAGGGATATTCCACTTT
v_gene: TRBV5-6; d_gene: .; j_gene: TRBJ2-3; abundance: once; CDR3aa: CASSPPRADTQYF; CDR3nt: TGTGCCAGCAGCCCCCCTCGGGCAGATACGCAGTATTTT
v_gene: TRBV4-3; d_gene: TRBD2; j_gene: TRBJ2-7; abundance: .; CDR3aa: CASSLGEGGYEQYF; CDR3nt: TGCGCCAGCAGCCTCGGGGAGGGTGGGTACGAGCAGTACTTC
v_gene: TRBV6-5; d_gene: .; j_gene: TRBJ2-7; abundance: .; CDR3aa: CASSYGRAYEQYF; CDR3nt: TGTGCCAGCAGTTACGGCAGGGCCTACGAGCAGTACTTC
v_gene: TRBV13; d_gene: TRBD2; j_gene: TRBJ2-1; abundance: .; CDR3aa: CASSPPQVAGGEQFF; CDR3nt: TGTGCCAGCAGCCCTCCCCAGGTAGCGGGGGGGGAGCAGTTCTTC
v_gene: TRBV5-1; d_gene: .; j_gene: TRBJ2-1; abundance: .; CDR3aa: CASSLAYSYNEQFF; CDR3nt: TGCGCCAGCAGCTTGGCCTACTCCTACAATGAGCAGTTCTTC
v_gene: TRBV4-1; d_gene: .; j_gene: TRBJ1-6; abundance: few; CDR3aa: CASSQGITYNSPLHF; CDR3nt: TGCGCCAGCAGCCAAGGGATCACGTATAATTCACCCCTCCACTTT
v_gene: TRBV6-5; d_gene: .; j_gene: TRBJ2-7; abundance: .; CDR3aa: CASRDGSGYEQYF; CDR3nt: TGTGCCAGCAGGGACGGTAGCGGATACGAGCAGTACTTC
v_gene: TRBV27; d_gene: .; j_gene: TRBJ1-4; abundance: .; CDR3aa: CASSLRTLTGRGEKLFF; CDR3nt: TGTGCCAGCAGTTTACGAACCCTAACAGGGCGGGGTGAAAAACTGTTTTTT
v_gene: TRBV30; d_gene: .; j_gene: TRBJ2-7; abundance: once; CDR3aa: CAWSVLDVLYEQYF; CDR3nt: TGTGCCTGGAGTGTACTGGACGTACTCTACGAGCAGTACTTC
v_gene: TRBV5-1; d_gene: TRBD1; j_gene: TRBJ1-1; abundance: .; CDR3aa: CASTPGQGYTEAFF; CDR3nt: TGCGCCAGCACCCCGGGACAGGGTTACACTGAAGCTTTCTTT
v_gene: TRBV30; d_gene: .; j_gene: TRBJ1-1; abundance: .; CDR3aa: CAWSDVGLNTEAFF; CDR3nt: TGTGCCTGGAGTGATGTGGGATTGAACACTGAAGCTTTCTTT
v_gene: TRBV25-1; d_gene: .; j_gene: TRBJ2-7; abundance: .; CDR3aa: CASSGGAFYEQYF; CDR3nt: TGTGCCAGCAGTGGGGGGGCCTTCTACGAGCAGTACTTC
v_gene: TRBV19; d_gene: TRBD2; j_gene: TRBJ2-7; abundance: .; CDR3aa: CASSSSSGSGYEQYF; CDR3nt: TGTGCCAGTAGTTCCTCGAGCGGGAGTGGCTACGAGCAGTACTTC
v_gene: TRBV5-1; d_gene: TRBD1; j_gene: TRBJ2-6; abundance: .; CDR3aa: CASDGGTGISGANVLTF; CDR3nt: TGCGCCAGCGACGGCGGGACAGGGATCAGTGGGGCCAACGTCCTGACTTTC
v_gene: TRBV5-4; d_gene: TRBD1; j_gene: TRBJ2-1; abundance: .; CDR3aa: CASLGQGSEQFF; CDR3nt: TGTGCCAGCCTGGGACAGGGGTCTGAGCAGTTCTTC
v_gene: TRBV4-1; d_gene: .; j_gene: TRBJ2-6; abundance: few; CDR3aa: CASSQDLVGPGANVLTF; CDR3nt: TGCGCCAGCAGCCAAGATTTAGTAGGTCCTGGGGCCAACGTCCTGACTTTC
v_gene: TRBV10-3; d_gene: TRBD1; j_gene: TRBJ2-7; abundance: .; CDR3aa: CAISDSLGTGKPSEQYF; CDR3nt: TGTGCCATCAGTGATTCGTTAGGGACAGGGAAGCCCAGCGAGCAGTACTTC
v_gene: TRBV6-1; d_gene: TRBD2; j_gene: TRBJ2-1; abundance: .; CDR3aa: CASSESLGSGGINEQFF; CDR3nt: TGTGCCAGCAGTGAAAGTTTAGGTAGCGGGGGCATAAATGAGCAGTTCTTC
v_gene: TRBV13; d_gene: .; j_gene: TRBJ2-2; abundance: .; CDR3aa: CASSLHTGELFF; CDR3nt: TGTGCCAGCAGCCTACACACCGGGGAGCTGTTTTTT
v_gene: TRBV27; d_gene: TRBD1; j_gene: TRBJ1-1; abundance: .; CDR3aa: CASSIQGSNTEAFF; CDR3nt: TGTGCCAGCAGCATACAGGGGTCGAACACTGAAGCTTTCTTT
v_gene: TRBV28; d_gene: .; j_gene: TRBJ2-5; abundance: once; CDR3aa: CASTSKGIRGETQYF; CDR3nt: TGTGCCAGCACTTCAAAAGGGATCCGGGGGGAGACCCAGTACTTC
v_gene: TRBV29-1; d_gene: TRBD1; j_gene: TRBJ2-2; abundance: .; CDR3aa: CSVVPGGPAGELFF; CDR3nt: TGCAGCGTTGTGCCAGGGGGCCCCGCCGGGGAGCTGTTTTTT
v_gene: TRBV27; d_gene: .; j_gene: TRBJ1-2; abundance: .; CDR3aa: CASSLYPGAYGYTF; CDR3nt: TGTGCCAGCAGTTTATATCCAGGCGCCTATGGCTACACCTTC
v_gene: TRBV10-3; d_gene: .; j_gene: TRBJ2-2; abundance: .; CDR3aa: CATNDEGIGTGELFF; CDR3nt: TGTGCCACGAATGATGAGGGGATTGGCACCGGGGAGCTGTTTTTT
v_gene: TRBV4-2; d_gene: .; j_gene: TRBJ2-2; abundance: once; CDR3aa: CASSQDLGEDTGELFF; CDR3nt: TGTGCCAGCAGCCAAGATCTTGGGGAGGACACCGGGGAGCTGTTTTTT
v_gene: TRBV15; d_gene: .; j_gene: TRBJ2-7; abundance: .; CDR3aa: CATSQRGSSYEQYF; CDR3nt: TGTGCCACCAGCCAGAGGGGAAGTTCCTACGAGCAGTACTTC
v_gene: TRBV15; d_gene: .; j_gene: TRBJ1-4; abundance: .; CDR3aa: CATSKERQQNEKLFF; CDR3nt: TGTGCCACCAGCAAAGAAAGACAGCAGAATGAAAAACTGTTTTTT
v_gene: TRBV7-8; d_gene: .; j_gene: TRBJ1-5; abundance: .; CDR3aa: CASSLEGVWNQPQHF; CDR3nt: TGTGCCAGCAGCTTAGAAGGGGTTTGGAATCAGCCCCAGCATTTT
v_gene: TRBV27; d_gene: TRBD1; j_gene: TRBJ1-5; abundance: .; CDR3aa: CASSPHRGEGNQPQHF; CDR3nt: TGTGCCAGCAGTCCTCACAGGGGGGAAGGCAATCAGCCCCAGCATTTT
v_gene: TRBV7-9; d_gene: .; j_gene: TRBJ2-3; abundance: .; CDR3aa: CASSLATDTQYF; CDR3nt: TGTGCCAGCAGCTTGGCCACAGATACGCAGTATTTT
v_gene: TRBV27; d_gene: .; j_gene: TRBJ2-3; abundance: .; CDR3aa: CASRGPNTDTQYF; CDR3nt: TGTGCCAGCAGAGGACCTAACACAGATACGCAGTATTTT
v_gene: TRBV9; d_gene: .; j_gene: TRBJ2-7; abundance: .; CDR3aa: CASSVAEGPRYEQYF; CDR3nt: TGTGCCAGCAGCGTAGCCGAGGGTCCCCGTTACGAGCAGTACTTC
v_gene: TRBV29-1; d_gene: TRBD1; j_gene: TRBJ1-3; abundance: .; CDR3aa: CSVEAGQGARTIYF; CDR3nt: TGCAGCGTTGAAGCGGGACAGGGCGCCCGGACCATATATTTT
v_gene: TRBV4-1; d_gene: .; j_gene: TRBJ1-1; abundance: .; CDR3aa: CASSHPATGITEAFF; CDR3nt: TGCGCCAGCAGCCACCCCGCGACAGGAATCACTGAAGCTTTCTTT
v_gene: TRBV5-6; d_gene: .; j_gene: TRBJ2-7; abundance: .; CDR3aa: CASSWDRSYEQYF; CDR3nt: TGTGCCAGCAGCTGGGATCGGTCCTACGAGCAGTACTTC
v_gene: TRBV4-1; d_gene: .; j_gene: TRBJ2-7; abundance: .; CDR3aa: CASSLGSGVAYEQYF; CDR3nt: TGCGCCAGCAGCCTGGGCTCGGGGGTAGCCTACGAGCAGTACTTC
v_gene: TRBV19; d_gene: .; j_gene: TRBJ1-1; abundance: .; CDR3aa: CASVAGENTEAFF; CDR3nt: TGTGCCAGTGTGGCGGGCGAGAACACTGAAGCTTTCTTT
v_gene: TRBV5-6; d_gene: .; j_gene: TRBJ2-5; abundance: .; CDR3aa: CASSLADGRETQYF; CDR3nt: TGTGCCAGCAGCTTGGCAGACGGACGAGAGACCCAGTACTTC
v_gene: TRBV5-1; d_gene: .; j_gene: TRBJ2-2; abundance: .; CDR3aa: CASSADSANTGELFF; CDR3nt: TGCGCCAGCAGCGCGGACAGTGCGAACACCGGGGAGCTGTTTTTT
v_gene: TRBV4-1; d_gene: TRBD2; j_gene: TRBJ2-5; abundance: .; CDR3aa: CASSQESSGGRETQYF; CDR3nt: TGCGCCAGCAGCCAAGAGTCCAGCGGGGGGAGGGAGACCCAGTACTTC
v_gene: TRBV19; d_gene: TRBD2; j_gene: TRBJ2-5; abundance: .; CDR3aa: CASSNGGGLETQYF; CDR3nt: TGTGCCAGTAGTAACGGGGGGGGCCTCGAGACCCAGTACTTC
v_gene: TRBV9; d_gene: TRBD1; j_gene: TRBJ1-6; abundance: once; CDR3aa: CASSSLQGGNSPLHF; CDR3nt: TGTGCCAGCAGCTCTTTACAGGGGGGGAATTCACCCCTCCACTTT
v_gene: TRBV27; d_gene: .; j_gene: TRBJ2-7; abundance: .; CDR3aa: CASSPVDTAYNASEQYF; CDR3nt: TGTGCCAGCAGTCCGGTGGACACAGCCTATAATGCGTCTGAGCAGTACTTC
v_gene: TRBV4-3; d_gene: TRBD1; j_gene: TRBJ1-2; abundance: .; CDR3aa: CASSPTDRVDYGYTF; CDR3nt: TGCGCCAGCAGCCCGACGGACAGGGTCGACTATGGCTACACCTTC
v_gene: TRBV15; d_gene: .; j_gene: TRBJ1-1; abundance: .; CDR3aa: CATSRTENTEAFF; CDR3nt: TGTGCCACCAGCAGGACGGAGAACACTGAAGCTTTCTTT
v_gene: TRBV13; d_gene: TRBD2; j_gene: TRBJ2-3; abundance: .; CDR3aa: CASSPTTSGGYTDTQYF; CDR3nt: TGTGCCAGCAGCCCAACGACTAGCGGGGGGTACACAGATACGCAGTATTTT
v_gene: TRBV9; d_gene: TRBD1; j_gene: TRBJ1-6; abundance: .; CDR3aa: CASSDGQGSNSPLHF; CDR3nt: TGTGCCAGCAGCGATGGACAGGGAAGCAATTCACCCCTCCACTTT
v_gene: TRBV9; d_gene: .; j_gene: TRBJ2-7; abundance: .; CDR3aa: CASSVAGRPYEQYF; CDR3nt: TGTGCCAGCAGCGTAGCCGGCCGACCCTACGAGCAGTACTTC
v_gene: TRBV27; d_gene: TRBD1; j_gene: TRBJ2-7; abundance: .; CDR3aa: CASSSYKTGKSHEQYF; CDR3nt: TGTGCCAGCAGTTCGTACAAGACAGGGAAGTCTCACGAGCAGTACTTC
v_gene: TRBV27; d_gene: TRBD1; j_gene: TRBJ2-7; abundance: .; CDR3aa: CASSFSQGESTYEQYF; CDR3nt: TGTGCCAGCAGTTTTTCCCAGGGGGAGAGTACCTACGAGCAGTACTTC
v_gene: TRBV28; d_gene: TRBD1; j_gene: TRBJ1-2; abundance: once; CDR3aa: CASSLRQGGYTF; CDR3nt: TGTGCCAGCAGTTTAAGACAGGGTGGCTACACCTTC
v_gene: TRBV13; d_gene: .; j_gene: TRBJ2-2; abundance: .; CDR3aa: CASREQGTGELFF; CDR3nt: TGTGCCAGCAGGGAGCAGGGGACCGGGGAGCTGTTTTTT
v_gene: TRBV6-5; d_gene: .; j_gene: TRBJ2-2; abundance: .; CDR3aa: CASTVNGELFF; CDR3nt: TGTGCCAGCACGGTGAACGGGGAGCTGTTTTTT